This T cell receptor beta chain was profiled in a study of cytomegalovirus exposure and HLA in healthy donors. Study at large: A prior study identified approximately 120 million unique TCR beta sequences from around 180 million T cells.

A multiplex PCR was run with 60 Vbeta primers and 13 Jbeta primers. Only in-frame clones appear in the TCRdb table, and some are missing; sequencing was by immunoSEQ multiplex PCR. This sample's table has over 75,000 clones. To note about this clone: What it binds is unknown. In the same sample, other DNA sequences code for this CDR3.

This CDR3 contains 16 residues. V shed 3 bases and J shed 3 bases, with 15 bases lying between them. Germline V gene sequence: CDR1 SGHRS, CDR2 YFSETQ. Broader study findings: Productive status was seen about 87% or about 30% of the time for most TCR beta V segments in an earlier analysis. Likely technical artifact: a cluster of highly shared sequence variants. Rare TCR sequences dominated, though some public TCRs recurred in many donors.

The sequence was obtained from a girl aged 10-17 years in good health and CMV-seropositive. The specimen was PBMCs. The chain has TRBV5-1 and TRBJ1-4, with D perhaps matching TRBD1 (5 bases). CDR3 DNA sequence: TGCGCCAGCAGCTCCGGACAAACAGCAGCTAATGAAAAACTGTTTTTT. Translation gives CASSSGQTAANEKLFF.